The 13 T cell receptor beta chains in this list originate from one sample, sequenced in a study of Graves' ophthalmopathy and Graves' hyperthyroidism. Amplifying from RNA transcripts, the study obtained TCR beta CDR3 regions. The authors performed first-round RT-PCR with HTBI primers and then a second-round multiplex PCR. TCRdb processed the multiplex PCR reads anew with MiXCR; each CDR3 protein has one entry. This table holds over a million distinct CDR3 sequences, roughly 35% found once. Sequenced: peripheral blood or thyroid tissue (not recorded which). The receptor source for this set is an adult man with Graves' hyperthyroidism.

This clonotype has a handful of counts. The rearrangement links TRBV5-1 to TRBJ2-7; 12 bases match TRBD2. This CDR3 has 15 amino acids. Per the germline V gene, CDR1 is SGHRS and CDR2 is YFSETQ. After removal of 4 bases from V and 7 bases from J, the junction contained 9 bases not matched to a gene. CDR3 region: CASSTSGRPLVEQYF. CDR3 coding DNA: TGCGCCAGCAGCACTAGCGGGAGGCCGCTCGTGGAGCAGTACTTC.

The chain joins TRBV12-3 or TRBV12-4 to TRBJ2-7; 8 bases are a match to TRBD1. The CDR3 extends over 15 amino acids. The ends lost 6 bases at V and 2 bases at J; junction bases unmatched: 9. DNA of the CDR3: TGTGCCAGCAGCTCCGTCGACAGGGGTCCCTACGAGCAGTACTTC. Its translation: CASSSVDRGPYEQYF.

This clonotype was seen only a few times. This chain joins TRBV29-1 and TRBJ2-6; tentatively, D is TRBD1 (6 bases). The CDR3 spans 14 residues. Looked up from germline, CDR1 is SQVTM and CDR2 is ANQGSEA. The ends were cut back, 5 bases at V and 2 bases at J, with 10 bases in the middle. The CDR3 sequence is CSVLRGTGANVLTF. CDR3 nucleotides: TGCAGCGTTCTCAGGGGTACTGGGGCCAACGTCCTGACTTTC.

This clonotype was observed a handful of times. The chain employs TRBV11-2 and TRBJ1-2, with TRBD1 matching 7 bases. Germline V gives CDR1 SGHAT, CDR2 FQNNGV. Germline trimming cut 1 base from V and 3 bases from J; bases unmatched to any gene: 11. The CDR3 spans 17 residues. CDR3 sequence: CASSLVGGQTGYYGYTF. The CDR3 region has the DNA TGTGCCAGCAGCTTAGTTGGGGGGCAGACAGGGTACTATGGCTACACCTTC.

This clonotype was seen a few times. The V call is TRBV4-1, the J call TRBJ2-2; possible D gene TRBD1, 7 bases. V was cut by 3 bases and J by 0 bases, with 17 bases left in between. CDR1 and CDR2 (germline): MGHRA, YSYEKL. There are 18 residues in the CDR3. DNA for the CDR3: TGCGCCAGCAGCCACCACTCCCTCAGGGGGGCGAACACCGGGGAGCTGTTTTTT. It translates to CASSHHSLRGANTGELFF.

This clonotype was seen repeatedly, ten times or more. The V and J genes are TRBV2 and TRBJ2-6; a weak D match, TRBD1 (6 bases). V gave up 2 bases and J gave up 3 bases, with 8 bases separating them. This CDR3 comprises 15 residues. Germline loops: CDR1 SNHLY, CDR2 FYNNEI. The CDR3 here is CASSERGFGANVLTF. The CDR3 coding sequence is TGTGCCAGCAGTGAAAGGGGGTTTGGGGCCAACGTCCTGACTTTC. Complete variable domain (other parts from reference TRBV2 and TRBJ2-6): EPEVTQTPSHQVTQMGQEVILRCVPISNHLYFYWYRQILGQKVEFLVSFYNNEISEKSEIFDDQFSVERPDGSNFTLKIRSTKLEDSAMYFCASSERGFGANVLTFGAGSRLTVL.

A single count supports this clonotype. The chain carries TRBV15 and TRBJ2-6; 7 bases agree with TRBD1. Looked up from germline, CDR1 is LNHNV and CDR2 is YYDKDF (reference sequence). V was clipped by 8 bases and J by 0 bases; unmatched bases: 7. CDR3 length: 16 amino acids. The CDR3 loop is CATRGQASSGANVLTF. CDR3 nucleotide sequence: TGTGCCACCCGAGGACAGGCAAGCTCTGGGGCCAACGTCCTGACTTTC.

The chain has TRBV19 and TRBJ2-7, with a tentative D call TRBD2 (6 bases). Between the trimmed V and J ends, which lost 5 bases and 5 bases, there was a span of 22 bases. CDR3 size: 16 residues. Looked up from germline, CDR1 is LNHDA and CDR2 is SQIVND (reference sequence). CDR3 coding DNA: TGTGCCAGTAGTCTGGCGGGGTTGGGACCAACCCACGAGCAGTACTTC. Translating gives CASSLAGLGPTHEQYF.

This clonotype was recorded many times. V usage is TRBV11-2 and J usage is TRBJ2-5; 10 bases align to TRBD2. The V and J ends lost 5 bases and 4 bases, in that order; junction bases with no gene match: 7. The CDR3 consists of 15 residues. CDR1 is SGHAT, CDR2 FQNNGV, per germline. The CDR3 region has the DNA TGTGCCAGCAGCGACAGCGGGGGGGGTGGAGAGACCCAGTACTTC. It yields the protein CASSDSGGGGETQYF.

This clonotype was detected ten times or more. This chain links TRBV15 with TRBJ1-1; a weak D match, TRBD1 (6 bases). Trimming removed 0 bases from V and 0 bases from J, with 8 bases in between. There are 15 residues in the CDR3. Germline lookup yields CDR1 LNHNV and CDR2 YYDKDF (reference sequence). As DNA, the CDR3 is TGTGCCACCAGCAGAGATGGGGGGCTGAACACTGAAGCTTTCTTT. Protein product: CATSRDGGLNTEAFF.

The chain employs TRBV10-3 and TRBJ1-5, with D unclear. Deletions cut 5 bases from V and 2 bases from J, with 10 bases between. The CDR3 runs 14 residues. Germline-derived CDR1 and CDR2 are ENHRY and SYGVKD. The CDR3 nucleotides read TGTGCCATCAGTTCCACAATAGGCAATCAGCCCCAGCATTTT. Translated: CAISSTIGNQPQHF.

The sample holds many counts of this clonotype. CDR3 sequence: CASSRIQGTGELFF. CDR3 DNA sequence: TGCGCCAGCAGCCGAATACAGGGCACCGGGGAGCTGTTTTTT. This sequence joins TRBV5-1 and TRBJ2-2; the D gene is possibly TRBD1 (6 bases). The V and J ends lost 4 bases and 4 bases respectively, with 11 bases between them. This CDR3 contains 14 residues. Germline V gene data show CDR1 as SGHRS and CDR2 as YFSETQ.

This clonotype has a count of ten or more. The rearrangement links TRBV11-2 to TRBJ1-3, with 8 positions matching TRBD1. Germline assignment: CDR1 SGHAT and CDR2 FQNNGV. J gave up 4 bases and V 4 bases, and 0 bases lay outside the gene matches. This CDR3 is built from 13 residues. As DNA, the CDR3 is TGTGCCAGCAGCTGGGACAGGGGAAACACCATATATTTT. Translation: CASSWDRGNTIYF.